Listed here is a single T cell receptor beta chain. This CDR3 comprises 15 residues. Germline V CDR1 and CDR2: LNHNV, YYDKDF (reference sequence). Trimming stripped 0 bases from V and 2 bases from J, with 8 bases between. The data were obtained in a study of OX40 agonist ivuxolimab in advanced cancers. Study overall: Patient treatment consisted of intravenous ivuxolimab administration every 2 weeks at 0.01 to 10 mg/kg.

Libraries were prepared by immunoSEQ multiplex PCR; TCRdb keeps only in-frame clonotypes and omits some of them. There are 55,000 to 80,000 clones in the sample; approximately 92% occur only once, and approximately 0.62% lies in the top ten. Researchers took blood at baseline, on cycle 4 day 1, and on cycle 7 day 1. The chain uses TRBV15 and TRBJ1-3, with D possibly matching TRBD1 (5 bases). The sequenced sample was CD4+ or CD8+ T cells sorted from blood, obtained in a trial of the OX40 agonist ivuxolimab. This TCR came from an adult with an advanced solid tumor such as melanoma, head and neck, liver or kidney cancer. CDR3 sequence: CATSRDTGTGNTIYF. DNA of the CDR3: TGTGCCACCAGCAGAGATACAGGAACTGGAAACACCATATATTTT.